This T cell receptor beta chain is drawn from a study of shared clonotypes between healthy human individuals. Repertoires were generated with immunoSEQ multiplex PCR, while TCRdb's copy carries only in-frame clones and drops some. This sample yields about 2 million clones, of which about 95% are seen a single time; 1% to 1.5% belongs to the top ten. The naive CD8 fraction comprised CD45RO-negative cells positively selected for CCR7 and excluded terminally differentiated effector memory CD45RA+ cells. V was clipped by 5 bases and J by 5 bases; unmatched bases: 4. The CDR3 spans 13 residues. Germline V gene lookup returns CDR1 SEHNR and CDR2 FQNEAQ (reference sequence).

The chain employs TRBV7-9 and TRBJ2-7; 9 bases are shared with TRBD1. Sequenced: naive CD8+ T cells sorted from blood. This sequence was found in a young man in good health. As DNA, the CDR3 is TGTGCCAGCAGCCGGACAGGGGTCGACGAGCAGTACTTC. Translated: CASSRTGVDEQYF. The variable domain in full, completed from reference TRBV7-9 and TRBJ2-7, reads DTGVSQNPRHKITKRGQNVTFRCDPISEHNRLYWYRQTLGQGPEFLTYFQNEAQLEKSRLLSDRFSAERPKGSFSTLEIQRTEQGDSAMYLCASSRTGVDEQYFGPGTRLTVT.